This passage covers 26 T cell receptor beta chains from one sample sequenced in a study of cytomegalovirus exposure and HLA in healthy donors. Both 60 Vbeta primers and 13 Jbeta primers went into the PCR. Some clones are missing from TCRdb's copy, which holds only in-frame ones; the method was immunoSEQ multiplex PCR. The sample yields just over 150,000 clones, approximately 85% seen once. The sequencing input was PBMCs. Receptors originate from a man aged 18 to 30 in good health and CMV-seropositive.

The V gene is TRBV13, the J gene TRBJ1-1, with D hard to call. The CDR3 length is 12 residues. The germline CDR1 and CDR2 sequences are PRHDT and FYEKMQ (reference sequence). The V end was cut by 3 bases, the J end by 1 base, with 3 bases between. CDR3 nucleotide sequence: TGTGCCAGCAGCTTTAGGAACACTGAAGCTTTCTTT. Translation gives CASSFRNTEAFF.

This chain links TRBV5-5 with TRBJ2-7, with TRBD1 identical over 7 bases. This CDR3 contains 16 residues. The junction had 7 bases not matched to a gene; V was cut back by 0 bases and J by 1 base. Germline values: CDR1 SGHKS, CDR2 YYEKEE (reference sequence). For the CDR3, the DNA is TGTGCCAGCAGCTTGGCCCGAGACAGGGATTCCTACGAGCAGTACTTC. Translation: CASSLARDRDSYEQYF.

The V and J genes are TRBV30 and TRBJ1-4; TRBD1 matches at 7 bases. This CDR3 region has 14 residues. V was pared by 5 bases and J by 0 bases, with 3 bases of the junction left unmatched. From germline, CDR1 is GTSNPN and CDR2 SVGIG (reference sequence). Written as DNA, the CDR3 is TGTGCCTGGGGAGGGACAGCAACTAATGAAAAACTGTTTTTT. Amino acid sequence: CAWGGTATNEKLFF.

A remark on this clone: The identical CDR3 is also encoded by other nucleotide sequences in the sample. This chain links TRBV20-1 with TRBJ2-5; D remains ambiguous. Germline CDR1 DFQATT, CDR2 SNEGSKA (reference sequence). The CDR3 has 11 residues. Trimming took off 5 bases at V and 5 bases at J, with 9 bases between the two ends. The CDR3 sequence is CSAPGLETQYF. In DNA, the CDR3 is TGCAGTGCTCCAGGATTGGAGACCCAGTACTTC.

This rearrangement joins TRBV30 to TRBJ1-1; perhaps TRBD1 as D (5 bases). The ends were cut back, 3 bases at V and 4 bases at J, with 15 bases in the middle. Germline loops: CDR1 GTSNPN, CDR2 SVGIG (reference sequence). The length of the CDR3 is 14 residues. DNA for the CDR3: TGTGCCTGGAGCTTCGGGGGGGGAGGCACTGAAGCTTTCTTT. Its protein is CAWSFGGGGTEAFF.

CDR3 DNA sequence: TGTGCCAGCAGTGACACAATGGACACTGAAGCTTTCTTT. This codes for CASSDTMDTEAFF. This chain joins TRBV2 and TRBJ1-1; no firm D call. This CDR3 comprises 13 residues. Germline CDR1 reads SNHLY; CDR2 reads FYNNEI. V was pared by 3 bases and J by 3 bases, with 8 bases between.

V usage is TRBV29-1 and J usage is TRBJ1-1; a weak D match, TRBD1 (5 bases). Germline values: CDR1 SQVTM, CDR2 ANQGSEA. The CDR3 consists of 12 residues. The V end was cut by 5 bases, the J end by 0 bases, with 7 bases between. CDR3 in amino acids: CSVSRVNTEAFF. CDR3 nucleotide sequence: TGCAGCGTTAGCAGGGTGAACACTGAAGCTTTCTTT.

In its sample, this clone was seen a few times. The V call is TRBV6-4, the J call TRBJ2-2; tentative D call: TRBD2 (5 bases). CDR3 size: 14 residues. V was cut by 4 bases and J by 7 bases, with 13 bases left in between. CDR1 MRHNA and CDR2 SNTAGT come from the germline V gene. The CDR3 bases are TGTGCCAGCAGTGTGGATGCGACTATCGGGGAGCTGTTTTTT. It codes for CASSVDATIGELFF.

This clone was found a few times. The J gene is TRBJ1-2, the V gene TRBV15; perhaps TRBD1 as D (5 bases). The germline CDR1 and CDR2 sequences are LNHNV and YYDKDF (reference sequence). The ends were cut back, 0 bases at V and 3 bases at J, with 8 bases in the middle. The CDR3 length is 14 residues. CDR3 nucleotides: TGTGCCACCAGCAGAGACAGGGTTTACTATGGCTACACCTTC. Amino acid sequence: CATSRDRVYYGYTF.

V usage is TRBV6-1 and J usage is TRBJ1-2, with 7 bases identical to TRBD1. CDR1 and CDR2 (germline): MNHNS, SASEGT. This CDR3 region has 13 residues. J was trimmed by 4 bases and V by 4 bases; bases with no gene match: 3. The CDR3 region is CASSADRSYGYTF. DNA for the CDR3: TGTGCCAGCAGTGCGGACAGGTCCTATGGCTACACCTTC.

V usage is TRBV15 and J usage is TRBJ1-1; D is possibly TRBD1 (5 bases). Trimming shortened V by 7 bases and J by 8 bases, and 17 bases separated the two germline ends. CDR1 and CDR2 from the germline V gene are LNHNV and YYDKDF (reference sequence). The CDR3 consists of 13 residues. CDR3 region: CATMRRRGWEAFF. As DNA, the CDR3 is TGTGCCACCATGAGACGGAGGGGATGGGAAGCTTTCTTT.

V is TRBV25-1 and J is TRBJ2-7; weak D call: TRBD1 (6 bases). The CDR3 runs 14 residues. Trimming left V 1 base short and J 3 bases short, with 10 bases between. In germline, CDR1 is MGHDK, CDR2 SYGVNS. CDR3 sequence reads: CASSEFRQDYEQYF. The CDR3, as DNA: TGTGCCAGCAGTGAATTTCGACAGGACTACGAGCAGTACTTC.

The count of this clone is one. The genes are TRBV18 and TRBJ1-5; 11 nucleotides match TRBD1. The CDR3 sequence is 16 residues long. Germline CDR1 KGHSH, CDR2 LQKENI. V trimming: 2 bases; J trimming: 4 bases; junction bases outside the gene matches: 4. CDR3: CASSPKGQGGNQPQHF. The CDR3 DNA reads as TGTGCCAGCTCACCAAAGGGACAGGGGGGGAATCAGCCCCAGCATTTT.

V is TRBV2 and J is TRBJ2-5, with TRBD2 identical over 7 bases. V lost 8 bases, J lost 4 bases, and 19 bases stayed unmatched. The germline V gene has CDR1 SNHLY and CDR2 FYNNEI. This CDR3 is built from 17 residues. The CDR3 is CASALIRWGGGRETQYF. DNA of the CDR3: TGTGCCAGCGCCCTTATTCGGTGGGGGGGAGGCCGAGAGACCCAGTACTTC.

This sequence joins TRBV5-6 and TRBJ2-5; 9 bases are a match to TRBD1. This CDR3 is 15 amino acids long. CDR1 is SGHDT and CDR2 is YYEEEE in the germline V gene. V dropped 3 bases and J dropped 5; count of bases not matched to a gene: 8. CDR3 sequence reads: CASSSGTGFGETQYF. The CDR3 DNA reads as TGTGCCAGCAGCTCCGGGACAGGGTTTGGGGAGACCCAGTACTTC.

A note on this clone: A junction boundary mismatches the germline segment, possibly from a read error. This chain links TRBV7-6 with TRBJ2-6; perhaps TRBD2 as D (7 bases). The CDR3 contains 18 residues. Germline V gene sequence: CDR1 SGHVS, CDR2 FNYEAQ. DNA of the CDR3: TGTGCCAGCAGCTTTCGGGGGGCGGGGGCCTCTGGGGCCAACGGCCTGACTTTC. Protein sequence: CASSFRGAGASGANGLTF.

This clone has a single count. The chain couples TRBV7-2 to TRBJ2-4, with 12 bases fitting TRBD2. V shed 5 bases and J 1 base; nucleotides not matched to a gene: 3. The CDR3 spans 16 residues. Germline V lookup: CDR1 SGHTA, CDR2 FQGNSA. This CDR3 reads CASSDGLAGAKNIQYF. In DNA, the CDR3 is TGTGCCAGCAGCGACGGACTAGCGGGGGCCAAAAACATTCAGTACTTC.

As DNA, the CDR3 is TGTGCCAGCAGGAAGGGGGGGGCGGGTGGCTACACCTTC. Encoded protein: CASRKGGAGGYTF. The chain recombines TRBV9 with TRBJ1-2, with a possible D match to TRBD1 (6 bases). V lost 5 bases and J lost 7, with 15 bases in between. Looked up from germline, CDR1 is SGDLS and CDR2 is YYNGEE. The length of the CDR3 is 13 residues.

The chain carries TRBV4-3 and TRBJ2-1; D ambiguous. The V and J ends lost 1 base and 0 bases respectively, with 7 bases between them. There are 15 residues in the CDR3. CDR1 is LGHNA and CDR2 is YSLEER in the germline V gene. Here the CDR3 reads CASSQVRSSYNEQFF. DNA of the CDR3: TGCGCCAGCAGCCAAGTTAGAAGCTCCTACAATGAGCAGTTCTTC.

V usage is TRBV2 and J usage is TRBJ1-4; D remains ambiguous. V lost 8 bases, J lost 7 bases, and 14 bases lay in between. The CDR3 is 13 amino acids. Germline CDR1 reads SNHLY; CDR2 reads FYNNEI. The CDR3 DNA sequence: TGTGCCAGCGTCGGGCGGAGGGCTGAAAAACTGTTTTTT. The encoded protein is CASVGRRAEKLFF.

The V gene is TRBV5-1, the J gene TRBJ2-1, with 8 nucleotides matching TRBD2. V shed 4 bases and J 2 bases; nucleotides not matched to a gene: 8. This CDR3 spans 16 amino acids. The germline V gene encodes CDR1 SGHRS and CDR2 YFSETQ. The CDR3 here is CASSAQGGGTYNEQFF. In DNA form, the CDR3 reads TGCGCCAGCAGCGCCCAGGGCGGGGGGACCTACAATGAGCAGTTCTTC.

The chain is built from TRBV19 and TRBJ1-1; D gene uncertain. The CDR3 is 14 residues long. V was trimmed by 6 bases and J by 0 bases, leaving 11 bases between them. From germline, CDR1 is LNHDA and CDR2 SQIVND (reference sequence). CDR3 nucleotide sequence: TGTGCCAGTAGGAATCCTAATTTGAACACTGAAGCTTTCTTT. As protein: CASRNPNLNTEAFF.

CDR3 bases: TGTGCCAGCAGCCGGGACTCAATCTCTGGAAACACCATATATTTT. Amino acids: CASSRDSISGNTIYF. V and J are TRBV7-9 and TRBJ1-3, with D maybe TRBD1 (5 bases). V gave up 5 bases and J gave up 0 bases, with 11 bases separating them. The CDR3 consists of 15 residues. Germline CDR1 reads SEHNR; CDR2 reads FQNEAQ (reference sequence).

V gene TRBV19 combines with J gene TRBJ1-1; D is undetermined. CDR1 LNHDA and CDR2 SQIVND come from the germline V gene (reference sequence). The CDR3 runs 14 residues. V lost 3 bases to trimming and J lost 5 bases, with 13 bases between them. DNA for the CDR3: TGTGCCAGTAGTATTGAGGGATCGACGACTGAAGCTTTCTTT. Its protein is CASSIEGSTTEAFF.

The chain links TRBV7-2 to TRBJ1-4; no firm D call. The CDR3 covers 14 residues. Germline V gene sequence: CDR1 SGHTA, CDR2 FQGNSA. Deletions cut 5 bases from V and 4 bases from J, with 11 bases between. The CDR3 sequence: CASSLGRVNEKLFF. In DNA form, the CDR3 reads TGTGCCAGCAGCCTCGGGAGGGTTAATGAAAAACTGTTTTTT.

The chain joins TRBV6-6 to TRBJ1-2, with D tentatively TRBD1 (5 bases). From germline, CDR1 is MNHNY and CDR2 SVGAGI (reference sequence). V was shortened by 5 bases and J by 5 bases, with 15 bases between the two germline ends. The CDR3 has 14 amino acids. CDR3 protein: CASSTDRPLYGYTF. CDR3 coding DNA: TGTGCCAGCAGTACCGACAGACCGCTTTATGGCTACACCTTC.